This T cell receptor (beta chain) was profiled in a study of T cells in Graves' hyperthyroidism and ophthalmopathy. Turning to the study itself: Peripheral blood was obtained at initial diagnosis, preceding any treatment.

This clonotype was recorded many times. The antigen remains unidentified. There were TCR beta CDR3 regions amplified from RNA transcripts. The HTBI set primed first-round TCR CDR3 RT-PCR. Via MiXCR, TCRdb re-called the multiplex PCR reads, giving one row per CDR3 protein. The sample lists hundreds of thousands of distinct CDR3 sequences; 13% to 15% were seen once. Notes on the study in general: Stable hyperthyroidism and ophthalmopathy were separated using 13 V-J signatures.

Trimming cost V 4 bases and J 4 bases; bases outside gene matches: 8. CDR3 length: 16 residues. CDR1 and CDR2 from the germline V gene are SGHNT and YYREEE (reference sequence). Clinical Activity Scores of at least 3, NOSPECS grades of at least 4 and durations under 3 months characterized ophthalmopathy patients. Sequencing was performed on blood. The sequence derives from a woman aged 60 to 75 with Graves' ophthalmopathy. This chain uses TRBV5-4 with TRBJ2-1, with 10 bases aligning to TRBD1. The CDR3 protein is CASSTGTGATYNEQFF. The CDR3 DNA follows: TGTGCCAGCAGCACAGGGACAGGGGCCACATACAATGAGCAGTTCTTC.